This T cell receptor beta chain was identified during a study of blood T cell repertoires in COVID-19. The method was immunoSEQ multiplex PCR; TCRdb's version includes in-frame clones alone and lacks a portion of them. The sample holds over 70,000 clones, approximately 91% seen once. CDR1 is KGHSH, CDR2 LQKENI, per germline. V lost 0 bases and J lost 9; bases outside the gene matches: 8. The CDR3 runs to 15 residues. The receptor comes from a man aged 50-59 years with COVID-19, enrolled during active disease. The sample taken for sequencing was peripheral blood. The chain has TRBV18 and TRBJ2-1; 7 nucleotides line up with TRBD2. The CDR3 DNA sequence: TGTGCCAGCTCACCACCGGGGCGGGAGTCATTTGAGCAGTTCTTC. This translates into CASSPPGRESFEQFF.